This T cell receptor (beta chain) is drawn from a study of T-cell memory formation after mild COVID-19. About the research overall: Clusters were largely donor specific. The study, taken as a whole, reports: Clones that contracted from day 15 to 85 had balanced CD4/CD8; later expanders were CD4+ biased. Among CD4+ contracting clones, most were CM and EM, and CD8+ ones EMRA. What remained unconfirmed was the SARS-CoV-2 specificity of second-wave clones peaking on day 37.

TCRdb used MiXCR to reprocess the 5' RACE reads, holding one entry per CDR3 protein. In the table there are about 13,000 distinct CDR3 sequences, around 15% of which are singletons. This clonotype came up many times. Its target is unknown. The TCR was taken from a man aged 18-30 years who had mild COVID-19 (a few samples of this study predate the infection). Cell type and time point are not known. Material for sequencing was PBMCs or a T cell subset sorted from them (not recorded which).

The CDR3 region is CSVVGQGWTEAFF. CDR3 in DNA: TGCAGCGTTGTTGGACAGGGATGGACTGAAGCTTTCTTT. The chain has TRBV29-1 and TRBJ1-1; TRBD1 aligns across 8 bases. V shed 4 bases and J 5 bases; nucleotides not matched to a gene: 6. The CDR3 sequence is 13 residues long. In germline, CDR1 is SQVTM, CDR2 ANQGSEA.